This passage covers 25 T cell receptor beta chains from one sample sequenced in a study of CD8+CD57+ T cells in acquired aplastic anemia. Patients chosen for sequencing had CD8+CD57+ cells that had expanded, as shown by flow cytometry. Genomic DNA, serving as template, underwent TCR beta VDJ and CDR3 profiling. TCRdb re-called the reads with MiXCR, one entry per CDR3 protein. The sample lists 450,000 to 550,000 distinct CDR3 sequences, approximately 33% seen once, with around 0.82% in the top ten. Sequencing was done on a sample of sorted CD4+, CD8+, or CD8+CD57+ T cells (not recorded which) from PBMCs. These receptors were taken from a human donor with aplastic anemia.

This clonotype was seen at least ten times. The V gene is TRBV20-1, the J gene TRBJ1-2, with D perhaps TRBD1 (6 bases). Between the trimmed V and J ends, which lost 6 bases and 3 bases, there was a span of 17 bases. CDR3 size: 14 residues. Germline values: CDR1 DFQATT, CDR2 SNEGSKA (reference sequence). CDR3 in amino acids: CSAPNRALDYGYTF. The CDR3 DNA sequence: TGCAGTGCACCGAACAGGGCATTGGACTATGGCTACACCTTC.

This clonotype was detected once. The chain joins TRBV29-1 to TRBJ2-7; TRBD2 aligns across 9 bases. The CDR3 has 13 residues. Losses at the gene ends were 5 bases for V and 2 bases for J; bases not matched to a gene: 4. Germline assignment: CDR1 SQVTM and CDR2 ANQGSEA. CDR3 amino acids: CSVKLAGTYEQYF. The CDR3, as DNA: TGCAGCGTTAAGCTAGCGGGGACCTACGAGCAGTACTTC.

This clonotype came up many times. This chain uses TRBV19 with TRBJ1-2; D is unclear. The CDR3 length is 12 residues. With 3 bases removed from V and 8 bases from J, the gap between germline ends came to 10 bases. CDR1 is LNHDA, CDR2 SQIVND, per germline (reference sequence). CDR3 in amino acids: CASSMSSVGYTF. The CDR3 DNA reads as TGTGCCAGTAGTATGTCGTCAGTCGGCTACACCTTC.

This clonotype was recorded a few times. The chain has TRBV5-1 and TRBJ1-1; 8 positions agree with TRBD1. CDR1 and CDR2 from the germline V gene are SGHRS and YFSETQ. V was pared by 2 bases and J by 9 bases, with 3 bases of the junction left unmatched. The CDR3 has 12 amino acids. The CDR3 is CASSFDRGKAFF. CDR3 nucleotide sequence: TGCGCCAGCAGCTTTGACAGGGGAAAAGCTTTCTTT.

The rearrangement uses TRBV20-1 and TRBJ1-3, with no clear D. V lost 6 bases to trimming and J lost 2 bases, with 14 bases between them. Germline V gives CDR1 DFQATT, CDR2 SNEGSKA (reference sequence). This CDR3 has 14 residues. The CDR3 region is CSAPSPGAGNTIYF. In DNA, the CDR3 is TGCAGTGCACCTTCCCCAGGTGCTGGAAACACCATATATTTT.

The chain recombines TRBV15 with TRBJ1-6, with D unclear. This CDR3 has 13 amino acids. Germline V gives CDR1 LNHNV, CDR2 YYDKDF (reference sequence). V was clipped by 4 bases and J by 8 bases, with 9 bases between them. The CDR3 reads CATSTSGYSPLHF. The CDR3 region has the DNA TGTGCCACCAGCACCTCGGGGTATTCACCCCTCCACTTT.

This clonotype was counted ten times or more. The chain uses TRBV20-1 and TRBJ2-1; the D gene is possibly TRBD1 (6 bases). In germline, CDR1 is DFQATT, CDR2 SNEGSKA (reference sequence). V was clipped by 8 bases and J by 0 bases, with 17 bases between them. The CDR3 is 15 residues long. The DNA for the CDR3 is TGCAGTACAGACAGGACAGAGAGCTCCTACAATGAGCAGTTCTTC. Translation: CSTDRTESSYNEQFF.

The chain employs TRBV30 and TRBJ2-3, with D possibly TRBD1 on 6 matching bases. The DNA end lines up better with TRBJ1-5; the J call may be wrong. Germline-derived CDR1 and CDR2 are GTSNPN and SVGIG (reference sequence). The CDR3 consists of 14 residues. CDR3 in DNA: TGTGCCAGTAGTATCGCGGGGGCGATTGATACGCAGCATTTT. Amino acid sequence: CASSIAGAIDTQHF.

This chain links TRBV30 with TRBJ1-2; no clear D gene. There are 14 residues in the CDR3. Trimming shortened V by 2 bases and J by 7 bases, and 17 bases separated the two germline ends. Per germline, CDR1 GTSNPN and CDR2 SVGIG (reference sequence). CDR3 loop: CAWSSNVLWGGYTF. The CDR3 DNA sequence: TGTGCCTGGAGTTCGAACGTGTTATGGGGTGGCTACACCTTC.

In this sample, this clonotype turned up many times. This chain joins TRBV25-1 and TRBJ1-2; 8 nucleotides line up with TRBD1. There are 14 residues in the CDR3. V was clipped by 4 bases and J by 3 bases; unmatched bases: 4. In germline, CDR1 is MGHDK, CDR2 SYGVNS. The CDR3 here is CASSGQGRDYGYTF. CDR3 DNA sequence: TGTGCCAGCAGTGGACAGGGGAGAGACTATGGCTACACCTTC.

The V call is TRBV6-5, the J call TRBJ1-1; no firm D call. The length of the CDR3 is 14 residues. V lost 2 bases and J lost 0, with 7 bases in between. Germline CDR1 reads MNHEY; CDR2 reads SVGAGI. The CDR3 sequence is CASSYDGLNTEAFF. For the CDR3, the DNA is TGTGCCAGCAGTTACGACGGCCTGAACACTGAAGCTTTCTTT.

The CDR3, as DNA: TGTGCCACCAGCAGTGTACAGGGGGGTGATTATGGCTACACCTTC. This codes for CATSSVQGGDYGYTF. The V call is TRBV15, the J call TRBJ1-2; 8 bases agree with TRBD1. J was trimmed by 5 bases and V by 3 bases; bases with no gene match: 8. The CDR3 consists of 15 residues. Germline values: CDR1 LNHNV, CDR2 YYDKDF (reference sequence). Based on the CDR3 plus reference TRBV15 and TRBJ1-2, the full variable domain is DAMVIQNPRYQVTQFGKPVTLSCSQTLNHNVMYWYQQKSSQAPKLLFHYYDKDFNNEADTPDNFQSRRPNTSFCFLDIRSPGLGDTAMYLCATSSVQGGDYGYTFGSGTRLTVV.

DNA of the CDR3: TGCGGAGTCCTCGAGGGAGGCATGAACACTGAAGCTTTCTTT. Translated: CGVLEGGMNTEAFF. The rearrangement uses TRBV20-1 and TRBJ1-1; D is unresolved. There are 14 residues in the CDR3. Germline V lookup: CDR1 DFQATT, CDR2 SNEGSKA (reference sequence).

The rearrangement joins TRBV2 to TRBJ2-3, with 9 bases that match TRBD2. The CDR3 loop spans 17 amino acids. The V segment lost 9 bases and the J segment 1 base; nucleotides outside the gene matches: 14. CDR1 SNHLY and CDR2 FYNNEI come from the germline V gene. For the CDR3, the DNA is TGTGCCAGACGGCGATTCCTAGCGGGGAGACGCACAGATACGCAGTATTTT. Amino acid sequence: CARRRFLAGRRTDTQYF.

The V gene is TRBV5-4, the J gene TRBJ2-5; possible D gene TRBD2, 5 bases. The CDR3 consists of 15 residues. Germline lookup yields CDR1 SGHNT and CDR2 YYREEE (reference sequence). Deletions cut 2 bases from V and 6 bases from J, with 17 bases between. CDR3 sequence: CASSFGGHDGKTQYF. Here the CDR3 DNA reads TGTGCCAGCAGCTTCGGCGGGCACGACGGGAAGACCCAGTACTTC.

The rearrangement uses TRBV19 and TRBJ2-3; D unclear. V lost 7 bases and J lost 11, with 19 bases in between. This CDR3 comprises 13 residues. Germline V gene sequence: CDR1 LNHDA, CDR2 SQIVND (reference sequence). The CDR3 DNA follows: TGTGCCAGTACTTCACAGCTATACAATGAGCAGTATTTT. Translated, it gives CASTSQLYNEQYF.

The chain's CDR3 is CASSLFRDRGDEQYF. CDR3 sequence (DNA): TGCGCCAGCAGCCTATTCCGGGACAGGGGCGACGAGCAGTACTTC. J is TRBJ2-7 and V is TRBV5-1; 10 bases agree with TRBD1. Per the germline V gene, CDR1 is SGHRS and CDR2 is YFSETQ. The junction had 9 bases not matched to a gene; V was cut back by 4 bases and J by 5 bases. CDR3 length: 15 amino acids.

This clonotype was seen repeatedly, ten times or more. CDR3 sequence reads: CANQRLAGGGNIQYF. CDR3 bases: TGTGCCAACCAAAGACTGGCGGGAGGCGGAAACATTCAGTACTTC. V is TRBV2 and J is TRBJ2-4; 8 nucleotides agree with TRBD2. J was trimmed by 6 bases and V by 10 bases; bases with no gene match: 14. The CDR3 totals 15 residues. Looked up from germline, CDR1 is SNHLY and CDR2 is FYNNEI.

At least ten counts were recorded for this clonotype. The chain recombines TRBV7-2 with TRBJ1-2, with 7 bases lining up with TRBD1. The CDR3 has 17 amino acids. Germline CDR1 and CDR2: SGHTA and FQGNSA. The V gene end was trimmed by 1 base and the J gene end by 7 bases; junction bases not matched to a gene: 15. The CDR3, as DNA: TGTGCCAGCAGCTTAGGCCGGGCCGGGACAGCAAAGATTGGCTACACCTTC. This translates into CASSLGRAGTAKIGYTF.

The genes are TRBV12-3 or TRBV12-4 and TRBJ2-2; 7 positions match TRBD1. With V trimmed by 5 bases and J by 6 bases, 3 bases remained unmatched. The CDR3 runs 13 residues. Here the CDR3 DNA reads TGTGCCAGCAGTCAACAGGGGTCCGGGGAGCTGTTTTTT. It specifies CASSQQGSGELFF.

The V call is TRBV25-1, the J call TRBJ1-6; D may be TRBD1 (6 bases). V dropped 6 bases and J dropped 4 bases, with 13 bases sitting between them. CDR1 is MGHDK, CDR2 SYGVNS, per germline. This CDR3 is 15 amino acids long. The CDR3 DNA reads TGTGCCAGCAGATCGGACAGACTATATAATTCACCCCTCCACTTT. It is translated as CASRSDRLYNSPLHF. Using reference TRBV25-1 and TRBJ1-6 for the parts outside the CDR3, the full variable domain is EADIYQTPRYLVIGTGKKITLECSQTMGHDKMYWYQQDPGMELHLIHYSYGVNSTEKGDLSSESTVSRIRTEHFPLTLESARPSHTSQYLCASRSDRLYNSPLHFGNGTRLTVT.

With regard to this clonotype: With a much larger clone just one base away, this may be a read error. This sequence joins TRBV12-3 or TRBV12-4 and TRBJ1-2; the match to TRBD1 covers 7 bases. The CDR3 runs to 12 residues. CDR3 region: CASSLRDSGCTF. The DNA for the CDR3 is TGTGCCAGCAGTTTAAGGGACAGTGGCTGCACCTTC.

This clonotype has a handful of counts. The CDR3 is CASSQRGGSTDTQYF. The CDR3 DNA follows: TGTGCCAGCAGCCAGCGGGGCGGTAGCACAGATACGCAGTATTTT. This chain joins TRBV6-1 and TRBJ2-3; 7 bases match TRBD2. Germline V gene data show CDR1 as MNHNS and CDR2 as SASEGT. The CDR3 length is 15 residues. V gave up 6 bases and J gave up 0 bases; unmatched junction bases: 6.

Ten or more counts support this clonotype. The CDR3 is CASTQEGGDNNSPLHF. The CDR3 DNA reads as TGTGCCAGCACCCAAGAGGGGGGGGACAATAATTCACCCCTCCACTTT. The chain joins TRBV2 to TRBJ1-6; possible D gene TRBD1, 6 bases. This CDR3 comprises 16 residues. Germline V gene sequence: CDR1 SNHLY, CDR2 FYNNEI. V lost 7 bases to trimming and J lost 5 bases, with 18 bases between them.

The J gene is TRBJ1-6, the V gene TRBV6-2 or TRBV6-3; 7 bases line up with TRBD1. This CDR3 has 18 residues. V shed 0 bases, J shed 5 bases, and the junction held 10 bases outside the gene matches. Germline lookup yields CDR1 MNHEY and CDR2 SVGEGT. The CDR3 loop is CASSYSRVFGTDNSPLHF. The CDR3 DNA follows: TGTGCCAGCAGTTACTCGAGGGTGTTCGGGACAGATAATTCACCCCTCCACTTT.